The T cell receptor beta chain under discussion was sequenced for a study of response to subunit inactivated influenza vaccine. CDR1 is ENHRY, CDR2 SYGVKD, per germline. Trimming took 3 bases from V and 3 from J, leaving 18 bases between them. The CDR3 is 16 amino acids. TCRdb passed the RT-PCR reads through MiXCR, listing each CDR3 protein once. Seen here are 500,000 to 700,000 distinct CDR3 sequences, approximately 22% observed once, and the top ten hold around 2.8%. This clonotype was found once. Another study also made use of these data, one on T cells expressing NK-cell markers. From that paper: A 5'RACE template switching approach incorporating UMIs was used to make TCR beta cDNA. Sequencing of TCR beta repertoires drew on sorted CD3+CD56+NKG2C+, CD3+CD56+NKG2C- and CD3+CD56-NKG2C+ T cells. For several donors, these clonotypes were likewise the leading ones in the CD3+CD56-NKG2C+ fraction.

This sample comprised CD4+ T cells sorted from PBMCs, obtained 11 to 12 days after vaccination. This clonotype was sampled from a man aged 50-59 years who received an inactivated influenza vaccine. V usage is TRBV10-3 and J usage is TRBJ2-7, with D possibly matching TRBD2 (6 bases). CDR3 in DNA: TGTGCCATCAGTGAACGGTCGGGGAGGCAGCGCTACGAGCAGTACTTC. Its translation: CAISERSGRQRYEQYF.